These T cell receptor beta chains were read from a single sample in a study of PD-1 blockade in classical Hodgkin lymphoma. Here immunoSEQ multiplex PCR was the method, and the copy in TCRdb shows in-frame clones only, minus some. The sample lists over 70,000 clones, approximately 88% seen once, with 20% to 25% in the top ten. The starting material was peripheral blood mononuclear cells (PBMCs), obtained at baseline. The receptor set was obtained from a human donor with classical Hodgkin lymphoma. Each CDR3 is given with its conserved first and last residue. Fields, in order: CDR3 protein, clone size, V gene. For some rows the clone size is stated as once, few or many, or as a class when expanded; others skip it.

cdr3_aa: CASSPRGQGNYGYTF
clone_size: .
v_call: TRBV2

cdr3_aa: CASSPGTPYGYTF
clone_size: .
v_call: TRBV6-5

cdr3_aa: CASSPDPNTEAFF
clone_size: once
v_call: TRBV5-4

cdr3_aa: CASSKRTGRETQYF
clone_size: once
v_call: TRBV7-7

cdr3_aa: CASSPRDWTYEQYF
clone_size: .
v_call: TRBV14

cdr3_aa: CASSFGTGLPQETQYF
clone_size: .
v_call: TRBV7-9

cdr3_aa: CASSLSDGTKQFF
clone_size: .
v_call: TRBV27

cdr3_aa: CASSLAGAITDTQYF
clone_size: .
v_call: TRBV5-1

cdr3_aa: CASIVTGSAKAFF
clone_size: .
v_call: TRBV28

cdr3_aa: CASSIMGGGAYEQYF
clone_size: .
v_call: TRBV19

cdr3_aa: CASRLAGRGTRFPYEQFF
clone_size: .
v_call: TRBV12-2

cdr3_aa: CASSLTVSNTEAFF
clone_size: .
v_call: TRBV7-6

cdr3_aa: CASSAGGMNTEAFF
clone_size: .
v_call: TRBV10-1

cdr3_aa: CASSLLWDRGGGYGYTF
clone_size: .
v_call: TRBV7-9

cdr3_aa: CASSLYRGVQETQYF
clone_size: .
v_call: TRBV7-2

cdr3_aa: CASSVETNEKLFF
clone_size: .
v_call: TRBV5-1